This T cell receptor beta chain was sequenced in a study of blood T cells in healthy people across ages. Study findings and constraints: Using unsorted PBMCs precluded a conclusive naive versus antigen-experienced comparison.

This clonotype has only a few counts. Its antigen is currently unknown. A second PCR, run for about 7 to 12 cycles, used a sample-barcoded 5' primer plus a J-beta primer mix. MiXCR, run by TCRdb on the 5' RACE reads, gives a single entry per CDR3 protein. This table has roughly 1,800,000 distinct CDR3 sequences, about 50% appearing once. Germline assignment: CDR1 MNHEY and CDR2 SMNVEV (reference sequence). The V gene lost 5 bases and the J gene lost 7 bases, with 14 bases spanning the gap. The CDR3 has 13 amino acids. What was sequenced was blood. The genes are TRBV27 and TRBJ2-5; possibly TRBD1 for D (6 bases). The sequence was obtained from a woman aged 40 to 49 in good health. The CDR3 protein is CASSTTGFGTQYF. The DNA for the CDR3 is TGTGCCAGCAGTACCACAGGGTTCGGGACCCAGTACTTC.